A single sample is the source of the 32 T cell receptor beta chains below, sequenced in a study of blood T cell repertoires in COVID-19. Assay: immunoSEQ multiplex PCR; the TCRdb copy retains only in-frame clones and omits some. Among about 91,000 clones listed, 85% to 90% were seen once. The sequenced material came from peripheral blood. These receptors were collected from a woman in her 70s with acute or convalescent COVID-19.

This clone was found once. CDR3: CSVDGSTDTQYF. As DNA, the CDR3 is TGCAGCGTTGACGGGAGCACAGATACGCAGTATTTT. The chain links TRBV29-1 to TRBJ2-3; D call uncertain. CDR1 and CDR2 (germline): SQVTM, ANQGSEA. V was shortened by 3 bases and J by 0 bases, with 4 bases between the two germline ends. The CDR3 is made up of 12 amino acids.

The V call is TRBV28, the J call TRBJ2-3; D possibly corresponds to TRBD1 (5 bases). Germline V gene lookup returns CDR1 MDHEN and CDR2 SYDVKM. The CDR3 is 16 residues long. Trimming pared 3 bases from V and 5 bases from J, leaving 18 bases between. The CDR3 reads CASSFPLRQGKDTQYF. The CDR3 region has the DNA TGTGCCAGCAGTTTCCCTCTCCGGCAGGGTAAAGATACGCAGTATTTT.

The chain joins TRBV28 to TRBJ1-6; 10 nucleotides align to TRBD1. The germline gives CDR1 MDHEN, CDR2 SYDVKM. J gave up 6 bases and V 7 bases, and 6 bases lay outside the gene matches. The CDR3 runs to 15 residues. The CDR3 DNA reads as TGTGCCAGCACGTCCAGACAGGGGGCTAATTCACCCCTCCACTTT. It codes for CASTSRQGANSPLHF. Complete variable domain (other parts from reference TRBV28 and TRBJ1-6): DVKVTQSSRYLVKRTGEKVFLECVQDMDHENMFWYRQDPGLGLRLIYFSYDVKMKEKGDIPEGYSVSREKKERFSLILESASTNQTSMYLCASTSRQGANSPLHFGNGTRLTVT.

The V call is TRBV19, the J call TRBJ2-4; no definite D call. The ends were cut back, 3 bases at V and 7 bases at J, with 16 bases in the middle. Germline V CDR1 and CDR2: LNHDA, SQIVND (reference sequence). This CDR3 is built from 15 residues. CDR3 loop: CASSIYAGVVNIQYF. The CDR3 DNA is TGTGCCAGTAGTATTTACGCCGGAGTGGTTAACATTCAGTACTTC. The full variable domain, its missing parts supplied by reference TRBV19 and TRBJ2-4, is DGGITQSPKYLFRKEGQNVTLSCEQNLNHDAMYWYRQDPGQGLRLIYYSQIVNDFQKGDIAEGYSVSREKKESFPLTVTSAQKNPTAFYLCASSIYAGVVNIQYFGAGTRLSVL.

The chain uses TRBV28 and TRBJ2-3; 13 bases match TRBD2. CDR3 length equals 16 residues. After removal of 5 bases from V and 2 bases from J, the junction contained 4 bases not matched to a gene. Per the germline V gene, CDR1 is MDHEN and CDR2 is SYDVKM. CDR3 sequence: CASSLGLAGVTDTQYF. The DNA for the CDR3 is TGTGCCAGCAGTCTTGGACTAGCGGGGGTCACAGATACGCAGTATTTT.

The V gene is TRBV5-8, the J gene TRBJ2-7; 7 positions agree with TRBD1. CDR1 and CDR2 (germline): SGHTS, YDEGEE. V was clipped by 0 bases and J by 1 base; unmatched bases: 4. The CDR3 is 15 amino acids. CDR3 sequence: CASSLVAGGSYEQYF. In DNA, the CDR3 is TGTGCCAGCAGCTTGGTAGCAGGGGGATCCTACGAGCAGTACTTC.

This chain connects TRBV18 to TRBJ2-1, with 10 bases identical to TRBD2. V was pared by 10 bases and J by 7 bases, with 7 bases of the junction left unmatched. This CDR3 is built from 13 residues. Germline V gives CDR1 KGHSH, CDR2 LQKENI. As DNA, the CDR3 is TGTGCCACCACACTAGCGGGAAGTAATGAGCAGTTCTTC. Residues: CATTLAGSNEQFF.

V and J are TRBV10-2 and TRBJ2-7; 9 bases line up with TRBD1. CDR3 size: 16 residues. CDR1 and CDR2 (germline): WSHSY, SAAADI. With V trimmed by 7 bases and J by 0 bases, 10 bases remained unmatched. The CDR3: CASKRFGTGTSYEQYF. The CDR3, as DNA: TGCGCCAGCAAACGCTTCGGGACAGGGACCTCCTACGAGCAGTACTTC.

The chain employs TRBV4-2 and TRBJ2-1; TRBD2 agrees at 7 bases. This CDR3 spans 17 amino acids. Germline-derived CDR1 and CDR2 are LGHNA and YNFKEQ. J lost 1 base, V lost 0 bases, and 6 bases had no gene match. The CDR3 coding sequence is TGTGCCAGCAGCCAAGAAGGCGGGGGTTTTTCCTACAATGAGCAGTTCTTC. Translation gives CASSQEGGGFSYNEQFF.

The genes are TRBV18 and TRBJ2-1; 12 bases agree with TRBD2. This CDR3 is built from 15 residues. Trimming took 5 bases from V and 7 from J; bases not matched to a gene: 6. Germline-derived CDR1 and CDR2 are KGHSH and LQKENI. CDR3 bases: TGTGCCAGCTCAAACCTAGCGGGAGGGTGGAATGAGCAGTTCTTC. Translating it yields CASSNLAGGWNEQFF.

V gene TRBV9 combines with J gene TRBJ2-1; 7 bases agree with TRBD2. CDR3 length equals 15 residues. CDR1 SGDLS and CDR2 YYNGEE come from the germline V gene. V dropped 3 bases and J dropped 7; count of bases not matched to a gene: 10. CDR3 DNA: TGTGCCAGCAGCGGAGGACTAGGGGTTTGGAATGAGCAGTTCTTC. This codes for CASSGGLGVWNEQFF. Drawing the rest from reference TRBV9 and TRBJ2-1, the complete variable domain is DSGVTQTPKHLITATGQRVTLRCSPRSGDLSVYWYQQSLDQGLQFLIQYYNGEERAKGNILERFSAQQFPDLHSELNLSSLELGDSALYFCASSGGLGVWNEQFFGPGTRLTVL.

The chain combines TRBV4-1 with TRBJ1-2; D might be TRBD1 (5 bases). V lost 1 base and J 2 bases, leaving 11 bases between the germline ends. Per germline, CDR1 MGHRA and CDR2 YSYEKL. There are 15 residues in the CDR3. CDR3 coding DNA: TGCGCCAGCAGCCAAGTAAGTGACAGCAACTATGGCTACACCTTC. It encodes CASSQVSDSNYGYTF.

A few counts support this clone. The chain couples TRBV15 to TRBJ1-5; 9 bases agree with TRBD1. This CDR3 contains 19 residues. Germline lookup yields CDR1 LNHNV and CDR2 YYDKDF (reference sequence). Unmatched junction bases numbered 11, after V lost 2 bases and J lost 0 bases. CDR3 sequence (DNA): TGTGCCACCAGCAGAACCGGGACAGGGCTGCAGCATAGCAATCAGCCCCAGCATTTT. This encodes CATSRTGTGLQHSNQPQHF.

The chain uses TRBV29-1 and TRBJ2-6; maybe TRBD1 (5 bases). The CDR3 spans 15 residues. Looked up from germline, CDR1 is SQVTM and CDR2 is ANQGSEA. Trimming removed 5 bases from V and 2 bases from J, with 13 bases in between. The CDR3 DNA follows: TGCAGCGTTCAGGGTTTCATCACTGGGGCCAACGTCCTGACTTTC. Encoded protein: CSVQGFITGANVLTF.

The chain employs TRBV4-1 and TRBJ2-5; D remains unclear. The CDR3 contains 14 residues. CDR1 MGHRA and CDR2 YSYEKL come from the germline V gene. V lost 2 bases and J lost 1, with 8 bases in between. CDR3 coding DNA: TGCGCCAGCAGCCAATTTTACTCCCAAGAGACCCAGTACTTC. It is translated as CASSQFYSQETQYF.

The chain recombines TRBV30 with TRBJ1-6, with D possibly being TRBD1 (5 bases). CDR3 length: 13 amino acids. The germline CDR1 and CDR2 sequences are GTSNPN and SVGIG (reference sequence). V dropped 3 bases and J dropped 9 bases, with 12 bases sitting between them. DNA for the CDR3: TGTGCCTGGAGGAACATGACAGCTTCACCCCTCCACTTT. Amino acid sequence: CAWRNMTASPLHF.

By its share, this clone is large. This chain connects TRBV7-8 to TRBJ1-3; unclear D gene. CDR3 length: 14 residues. Germline CDR1 reads SGHVS; CDR2 reads FQNEAQ. The V and J ends lost 1 base and 2 bases respectively, with 6 bases between them. CDR3 nucleotides: TGTGCCAGCAGCTTAGATTCCACTGGAAACACCATATATTTT. Residues: CASSLDSTGNTIYF.

The chain uses TRBV6-6 and TRBJ2-3, with 7 bases identical to TRBD2. With V trimmed by 6 bases and J by 1 base, 7 bases remained unmatched. The length of the CDR3 is 15 residues. Germline loops: CDR1 MNHNY, CDR2 SVGAGI (reference sequence). Here the CDR3 reads CASSKNRGGTDTQYF. The CDR3 DNA sequence: TGTGCCAGCAGCAAGAACCGGGGGGGCACAGATACGCAGTATTTT.

V is TRBV7-3 and J is TRBJ2-1, with D possibly being TRBD2 (6 bases). V gave up 2 bases and J gave up 10 bases, with 21 bases separating them. The V gene's germline CDR1 is SGHTA and CDR2 FQGTGA. This CDR3 is 16 amino acids long. The CDR3 here is CASSLERGLLDGEQFF. The CDR3 DNA is TGTGCCAGCAGCTTAGAAAGGGGACTCCTCGACGGGGAGCAGTTCTTC.

The chain joins TRBV5-1 to TRBJ2-5; 10 bases are a match to TRBD2. J gave up 5 bases and V 2 bases, and 6 bases lay outside the gene matches. The CDR3 consists of 15 residues. Germline V gives CDR1 SGHRS, CDR2 YFSETQ. The CDR3 nucleotides are TGCGCCAGCAGCTTCAGCACTAGCGGGAAGGAGACCCAGTACTTC. Translated, it gives CASSFSTSGKETQYF.

This chain joins TRBV7-3 and TRBJ2-1, with 9 bases aligning to TRBD1. V gave up 5 bases and J gave up 4 bases; unmatched junction bases: 6. Germline assignment: CDR1 SGHTA and CDR2 FQGTGA. The length of the CDR3 is 15 residues. The CDR3 is CASSNNRGLYNEQFF. The CDR3 DNA sequence: TGTGCCAGCAGCAACAACAGGGGGCTATACAATGAGCAGTTCTTC.

V and J are TRBV1 and TRBJ2-3; the table's D call, TRBD1, has no DNA check behind it. TRBV1 is a recognized pseudogene. This CDR3 region has 16 residues. The CDR3 protein is CTSSPPLTGTTDTQYF. The CDR3 nucleotides read TGCACCAGCAGCCCCCCTCTAACAGGAACCACAGATACGCAGTATTTT.

This chain connects TRBV4-2 to TRBJ1-2, with D possibly being TRBD1 (5 bases). The germline V gene has CDR1 LGHNA and CDR2 YNFKEQ. V dropped 3 bases and J dropped 8 bases, with 22 bases sitting between them. This CDR3 region has 16 residues. The CDR3, as DNA: TGTGCCAGCAGCCACTCCTTCGTGGGGGGATCTGAGGGCTACACCTTC. Residues: CASSHSFVGGSEGYTF.

The chain combines TRBV5-1 with TRBJ1-1; D remains ambiguous. The CDR3 consists of 16 residues. The V gene's germline CDR1 is SGHRS and CDR2 YFSETQ. With 4 bases removed from V and 3 bases from J, the gap between germline ends came to 19 bases. Here the CDR3 DNA reads TGCGCCAGCAGCACTGTAGCGGGGTCGGGAGACACTGAAGCTTTCTTT. Amino acids: CASSTVAGSGDTEAFF.

The chain carries TRBV6-5 and TRBJ1-4; 9 nucleotides agree with TRBD1. This CDR3 is 14 amino acids long. CDR1 is MNHEY and CDR2 is SVGAGI in the germline V gene. The V and J ends lost 6 bases and 5 bases, in that order; junction bases with no gene match: 4. CDR3 nucleotides: TGTGCCAGCAGCTTCGGGACAGGGAATGAAAAACTGTTTTTT. This codes for CASSFGTGNEKLFF.

J is TRBJ1-6 and V is TRBV7-5; the table's D call of TRBD1 was not tested on the DNA. TRBV7-5 constitutes a pseudogene. CDR3 size: 16 residues. CDR3 in amino acids: CVRSTCDRAVSSPLHF. The CDR3 DNA reads as TGTGTCAGAAGCACCTGCGACAGGGCGGTCAGTTCACCCCTCCACTTT.

The rearrangement links TRBV3-1 (or the pseudogene TRBV3-2) to TRBJ2-3, with 13 bases that match TRBD2. Germline V gene sequence: CDR1 LGHDT, CDR2 YNNKEL (reference sequence). After removal of 5 bases from V and 4 bases from J, the junction contained 6 bases not matched to a gene. The length of the CDR3 is 16 residues. The CDR3 here is CASSALAGGPADTQYF. CDR3 bases: TGTGCCAGCAGCGCACTAGCGGGGGGGCCTGCAGATACGCAGTATTTT.

The chain joins TRBV7-8 to TRBJ2-7; 8 positions match TRBD1. The trim removed 7 bases at V and 4 bases at J, leaving 3 bases unmatched. The CDR3 contains 12 residues. Germline loops: CDR1 SGHVS, CDR2 FQNEAQ. The DNA of the CDR3 is TGTGCCAGCACGGACAGGGTATACGAGCAGTACTTC. Translated: CASTDRVYEQYF.

In DNA form, the CDR3 reads TGTGCCAGCAGCCCGGACAGGGGCTTGGTTTGGGGTTCACCCCTCCACTTT. It translates to CASSPDRGLVWGSPLHF. The V and J genes are TRBV5-6 and TRBJ1-6; 9 bases align to TRBD1. CDR1 and CDR2 from the germline V gene are SGHDT and YYEEEE. The CDR3 covers 17 residues. Trimming removed 4 bases from V and 9 bases from J; junction bases left unmatched: 14.

The chain combines TRBV10-1 with TRBJ2-7; the match to TRBD1 covers 9 bases. This CDR3 comprises 15 residues. Germline V CDR1 and CDR2: WNHNN, SYGVQD (reference sequence). The V and J ends lost 0 bases and 5 bases, in that order; junction bases with no gene match: 5. CDR3 sequence: CASSESPGQGHEQYF. The CDR3 DNA follows: TGCGCCAGCAGTGAGTCACCGGGACAGGGTCACGAGCAGTACTTC.

The V call is TRBV5-5, the J call TRBJ1-3, with TRBD1 matching 12 bases. The V segment lost 4 bases and the J segment 3 bases; nucleotides outside the gene matches: 5. Germline assignment: CDR1 SGHKS and CDR2 YYEKEE (reference sequence). The CDR3 length is 16 residues. As DNA, the CDR3 is TGTGCCAGCAGCCGAGGGACAGGGGGCGATGGAAACACCATATATTTT. Translating gives CASSRGTGGDGNTIYF.

This clone was picked up one time. The chain links TRBV19 to TRBJ1-1, with D possibly matching TRBD1 (6 bases). Trimming took 4 bases from V and 4 from J, leaving 10 bases between them. The germline gives CDR1 LNHDA, CDR2 SQIVND (reference sequence). The CDR3 is 13 residues long. In DNA, the CDR3 is TGTGCCAGTAGTACCGACAGGACCACTGAAGCTTTCTTT. This gives the protein CASSTDRTTEAFF.